The 14 T cell receptor beta chains below come from one sample, sequenced in a study of regulatory dendritic cells for organ transplantation. The repertoire was sequenced with immunoSEQ multiplex PCR; TCRdb's copy has only in-frame clones and lacks some. The table shows a few thousand clones, with about 64% occurring only once. The sequencing sample was made of memory CD8+ T cells from blood. Noted subset: CD45RO+ memory T cells. These receptors were obtained from a human donor in good health.

The V call is TRBV6-5, the J call TRBJ2-3; D unresolved. The CDR3 is 15 residues long. V was clipped by 6 bases and J by 3 bases, with 16 bases between them. From germline, CDR1 is MNHEY and CDR2 SVGAGI. CDR3 loop: CASRVGSSLTDTQYF. The CDR3 nucleotides read TGTGCCAGCAGGGTCGGCAGTAGCTTGACAGATACGCAGTATTTT.

V and J are TRBV7-9 and TRBJ1-3, with 7 bases that match TRBD1. V dropped 2 bases and J dropped 4; count of bases not matched to a gene: 8. The CDR3 has 16 residues. The V gene's germline CDR1 is SEHNR and CDR2 FQNEAQ (reference sequence). The CDR3 region has the DNA TGTGCCAGCAGCTTATCGAGGACAGGAGCAGGAAACACCATATATTTT. Protein: CASSLSRTGAGNTIYF.

This chain uses TRBV4-3 with TRBJ2-1; D is possibly TRBD2 (5 bases). Germline CDR1 LGHNA, CDR2 YSLEER. The V end was cut by 4 bases, the J end by 8 bases, with 18 bases between. There are 15 residues in the CDR3. This CDR3 is CASSPRGSSRDEQFF. The CDR3 region has the DNA TGCGCCAGCAGCCCCCGGGGTAGCAGTAGGGATGAGCAGTTCTTC.

The chain links TRBV4-1 to TRBJ1-2, with a weak D call TRBD1 (5 bases). The CDR3 spans 13 residues. V lost 4 bases, J lost 11 bases, and 17 bases lay in between. Germline V gives CDR1 MGHRA, CDR2 YSYEKL. CDR3 in DNA: TGCGCCAGCAGCCCCAGACGCACAGGAGAGTACACCTTC. Its translation: CASSPRRTGEYTF.

The chain combines TRBV9 with TRBJ2-3; 7 bases fit TRBD1. The CDR3 has 15 amino acids. CDR1 SGDLS and CDR2 YYNGEE come from the germline V gene. J was trimmed by 2 bases and V by 4 bases; bases with no gene match: 7. This chain's CDR3 is CASSPTGKTTDTQYF. The CDR3 bases are TGTGCCAGCAGCCCGACAGGGAAGACCACAGATACGCAGTATTTT.

This clone has a single count. The sample holds other DNA sequences that translate to the same CDR3. This rearrangement joins TRBV11-2 to TRBJ1-1; D unresolved. In germline, CDR1 is SGHAT, CDR2 FQNNGV. The CDR3 length is 14 residues. The V gene lost 3 bases and the J gene lost 3 bases, with 11 bases spanning the gap. CDR3 loop: CASSLGGRDTEAFF. DNA for the CDR3: TGTGCCAGCAGCTTGGGAGGGAGGGACACTGAAGCTTTCTTT.

The genes are TRBV29-1 and TRBJ2-7; 12 bases are shared with TRBD1. The germline gives CDR1 SQVTM, CDR2 ANQGSEA. The CDR3 is 14 amino acids. V was clipped by 1 base and J by 5 bases; unmatched bases: 3. The CDR3 sequence is CSVEGDRGLDEQYF. In DNA form, the CDR3 reads TGCAGCGTTGAAGGGGACAGGGGGCTCGACGAGCAGTACTTC.

CDR3 amino acids: CASSRALAEETQYF. The CDR3 nucleotides are TGTGCCAGCAGCCGGGCTCTAGCCGAAGAGACCCAGTACTTC. The chain employs TRBV7-9 and TRBJ2-5; perhaps TRBD2 as D (5 bases). The V end lost 5 bases, the J end lost 3 bases, and 13 bases lay between the germline ends. From germline, CDR1 is SEHNR and CDR2 FQNEAQ (reference sequence). The length of the CDR3 is 14 residues.

This clone was found a few times. The chain employs TRBV7-6 and TRBJ1-1; D gene uncertain. Germline CDR1 is SGHVS and CDR2 is FNYEAQ. CDR3 length equals 13 residues. V dropped 2 bases and J dropped 4 bases, with 8 bases sitting between them. CDR3 DNA sequence: TGTGCCAGCAGCTTAATGTCGAGCACTGAAGCTTTCTTT. This encodes CASSLMSSTEAFF.

The chain uses TRBV19 and TRBJ1-5; 7 bases align to TRBD1. Germline values: CDR1 LNHDA, CDR2 SQIVND (reference sequence). The trim removed 3 bases at V and 2 bases at J, leaving 4 bases unmatched. The CDR3 consists of 15 residues. In nucleotides, the CDR3 is TGTGCCAGTAGTATTACAGGGGAAGGCAATCAGCCCCAGCATTTT. Translation: CASSITGEGNQPQHF.

This clone was observed a handful of times. The chain has TRBV11-3 and TRBJ1-1; the D is unclear. The germline V gene has CDR1 SGHNT and CDR2 YENEEA. Trimming shortened V by 0 bases and J by 1 base, and 6 bases separated the two germline ends. The CDR3 runs to 14 residues. The CDR3 DNA is TGTGCCAGCAGCTTAGACAGTCCGAACACTGAAGCTTTCTTT. It is translated as CASSLDSPNTEAFF.

This clone was counted between two and nine times. The gene calls are TRBV6-4 and TRBJ2-3; tentatively, D is TRBD2 (6 bases). The CDR3 runs to 15 residues. In germline, CDR1 is MRHNA, CDR2 SNTAGT. The ends were cut back, 5 bases at V and 2 bases at J, with 14 bases in the middle. The CDR3, as DNA: TGTGCCAGCAGTCCGATGACTAGTCCCACAGATACGCAGTATTTT. The encoded protein is CASSPMTSPTDTQYF.

This clone was observed a few times. This sequence joins TRBV7-9 and TRBJ1-4, with a weak D call TRBD1 (5 bases). V lost 4 bases, J lost 1 base, and 10 bases lay in between. Germline lookup yields CDR1 SEHNR and CDR2 FQNEAQ (reference sequence). This CDR3 has 15 amino acids. CDR3 coding DNA: TGTGCCAGCAGCTCGACCGGGGGAACTAATGAAAAACTGTTTTTT. It yields the protein CASSSTGGTNEKLFF.

This sequence joins TRBV6-5 and TRBJ1-1; 7 nucleotides align to TRBD1. CDR1 MNHEY and CDR2 SVGAGI come from the germline V gene. Trimming removed 5 bases from V and 4 bases from J; junction bases left unmatched: 4. The CDR3 totals 13 residues. In DNA, the CDR3 is TGTGCCAGCAGTCCTCAGGGGGGCACTGAAGCTTTCTTT. Translated, it gives CASSPQGGTEAFF.